This passage covers 2 T cell receptor beta chains from one sample sequenced in a study of breast tumors, draining lymph nodes, adjacent tissues. In TCRdb, the multiplex PCR reads were re-called with MiXCR into one record per CDR3 protein. The profile shows some 120,000 distinct CDR3 sequences, 20% to 25% of them singletons. The lymph nodes were axillary draining lymph nodes from breast cancer patients. Sequencing was carried out using axillary lymph node tissue. The receptors shown here come from a female donor with breast cancer. Some clones in this sample may be carry-over from other donors' samples.

The rearrangement links TRBV19 to TRBJ2-1; 12 nucleotides match TRBD2. The ends lost 3 bases at V and 5 bases at J; junction bases unmatched: 17. The CDR3 sequence is 20 residues long. Germline V CDR1 and CDR2: LNHDA, SQIVND (reference sequence). In DNA, the CDR3 is TGTGCCAGTAGTATGGTGGGGACAGGCTCAAGACTAGCGGGAGACAATGAGCAGTTCTTC. Residues: CASSMVGTGSRLAGDNEQFF.

In this sample, this clonotype turned up many times. This chain links TRBV20-1 with TRBJ2-7, with D possibly TRBD1 on 6 matching bases. V gave up 2 bases and J gave up 0 bases, with 11 bases separating them. The CDR3 totals 14 residues. CDR1 DFQATT and CDR2 SNEGSKA come from the germline V gene (reference sequence). This CDR3 is CSARPGQSSYEQYF. The CDR3 DNA reads TGCAGTGCTAGACCTGGACAGAGCTCCTACGAGCAGTACTTC.